These 25 T cell receptor beta chains were sequenced from one sample in a study of blood T cell repertoires in COVID-19. The repertoire was sequenced with immunoSEQ multiplex PCR; TCRdb's copy has only in-frame clones and lacks some. There are hundreds of thousands of clones in the sample; approximately 91% occur only once, and around 9.5% lies in the top ten. Source material: PBMCs or T cells enriched from blood (not recorded which). These receptor sequences come from a woman aged 40 to 50 who had recovered from COVID-19.

The J gene is TRBJ2-3, the V gene TRBV27; 7 positions agree with TRBD1. The CDR3 has 15 residues. CDR1 and CDR2 (germline): MNHEY, SMNVEV (reference sequence). V lost 2 bases, J lost 1 base, and 3 bases stayed unmatched. The CDR3 DNA follows: TGTGCCAGCAGTTTACCAGGACAGGGCACAGATACGCAGTATTTT. Translation gives CASSLPGQGTDTQYF.

The rearrangement joins TRBV7-2 to TRBJ2-3; 9 bases line up with TRBD1. Germline V lookup: CDR1 SGHTA, CDR2 FQGNSA. The CDR3 is 17 residues long. Trimming removed 4 bases from V and 4 bases from J; junction bases left unmatched: 12. Written as DNA, the CDR3 is TGTGCCAGCAGCTATTTTTGGGGACAGGGAAAAGCAGATACGCAGTATTTT. It translates to CASSYFWGQGKADTQYF.

This clone was seen once. The chain links TRBV28 to TRBJ2-5; TRBD1 aligns across 7 bases. CDR1 is MDHEN, CDR2 SYDVKM, per germline. The ends lost 6 bases at V and 4 bases at J; junction bases unmatched: 5. The CDR3 sequence is 13 residues long. The CDR3 DNA follows: TGTGCCAGCAGGCCGACAGGGACAGAGACCCAGTACTTC. Amino acids: CASRPTGTETQYF.

Here the CDR3 DNA reads TGTGCCAGCAGCTTAGTTTCTGGGGCTAGACAGCCCCAGCATTTT. It translates to CASSLVSGARQPQHF. J is TRBJ1-5 and V is TRBV7-2; D may be TRBD1 (5 bases). The CDR3 contains 15 residues. Germline-derived CDR1 and CDR2 are SGHTA and FQGNSA. Trimming left V 1 base short and J 7 bases short, with 14 bases between.

V usage is TRBV29-1 and J usage is TRBJ2-2; 9 positions match TRBD2. This CDR3 region has 15 residues. V gave up 5 bases and J gave up 4 bases; unmatched junction bases: 8. CDR1 SQVTM and CDR2 ANQGSEA come from the germline V gene. For the CDR3, the DNA is TGCAGCGTTTCGGTAGCGGGAGTTCGCACCGGGGAGCTGTTTTTT. It specifies CSVSVAGVRTGELFF.

This sequence joins TRBV28 and TRBJ1-5, with TRBD1 matching 8 bases. Germline V gene sequence: CDR1 MDHEN, CDR2 SYDVKM. Trimming at V came to 6 bases and at J to 1 base, leaving 8 bases not matched to a gene. The CDR3 runs 16 residues. CDR3 bases: TGTGCCAGCAGCCGGATAAGGACAGGGAGCAATCAGCCCCAGCATTTT. Its protein product is CASSRIRTGSNQPQHF.

This sequence joins TRBV4-3 and TRBJ1-1, with 7 positions matching TRBD1. This CDR3 is 14 amino acids long. Per the germline V gene, CDR1 is LGHNA and CDR2 is YSLEER. Trimming cost V 4 bases and J 12 bases; bases outside gene matches: 14. CDR3 nucleotides: TGCGCCAGCAGCCCTAGGGGCGAGGGGGCGATAACTTTCTTT. It codes for CASSPRGEGAITFF.

The rearrangement uses TRBV11-3 and TRBJ2-7, with 11 bases identical to TRBD1. Trimming took 1 base from V and 4 from J; bases not matched to a gene: 6. This CDR3 spans 16 amino acids. The germline gives CDR1 SGHNT, CDR2 YENEEA. Written as DNA, the CDR3 is TGTGCCAGCAGCTTAGCAGCCGGGACAGGGGGGTACGAGCAGTACTTC. It translates to CASSLAAGTGGYEQYF.

CDR3: CASTPLPARGSTAEQFF. CDR3 DNA sequence: TGTGCCAGCACCCCACTACCCGCTCGCGGGAGTACGGCTGAGCAGTTCTTC. The rearrangement uses TRBV3-1 (or the pseudogene TRBV3-2) and TRBJ2-1, with 7 bases lining up with TRBD2. Germline V CDR1 and CDR2: LGHDT, YNNKEL (reference sequence). V lost 7 bases to trimming and J lost 9 bases; unmatched junction nucleotides: 21. This CDR3 is 17 amino acids long.

The rearrangement links TRBV28 to TRBJ1-6, with a tentative D call TRBD1 (5 bases). The V end was cut by 8 bases, the J end by 4 bases, with 18 bases between. The CDR3 runs 16 residues. The germline V gene has CDR1 MDHEN and CDR2 SYDVKM. The CDR3 here is CASATWGGRYNSPLHF. DNA for the CDR3: TGTGCCAGCGCGACTTGGGGGGGTCGATATAATTCACCCCTCCACTTT.

The V call is TRBV11-2, the J call TRBJ2-7; TRBD1 aligns across 8 bases. The V gene end was trimmed by 7 bases and the J gene end by 3 bases; junction bases not matched to a gene: 11. The CDR3 covers 15 residues. Germline CDR1 SGHAT, CDR2 FQNNGV. Written as DNA, the CDR3 is TGTGCCAGCACCCCGACAGGGGCCCTTGTCTACGAGCAGTACTTC. Protein product: CASTPTGALVYEQYF.

This clone was detected only a few times. V and J are TRBV7-2 and TRBJ2-1, with TRBD1 identical over 7 bases. V trimming: 2 bases; J trimming: 4 bases; junction bases outside the gene matches: 5. In germline, CDR1 is SGHTA, CDR2 FQGNSA. The CDR3 covers 15 residues. For the CDR3, the DNA is TGTGCCAGCAGCTTAAATCAGGACAGGTACAATGAGCAGTTCTTC. Translation gives CASSLNQDRYNEQFF.

This clone was observed once. The V gene is TRBV3-1 (or the pseudogene TRBV3-2), the J gene TRBJ2-1, with TRBD2 identical over 12 bases. The length of the CDR3 is 16 residues. The trim removed 5 bases at V and 7 bases at J, leaving 9 bases unmatched. The germline V gene encodes CDR1 LGHDT and CDR2 YNNKEL (reference sequence). CDR3 sequence reads: CASSSPSGGARNEQFF. The CDR3 DNA reads TGTGCCAGCAGCTCACCTAGCGGGGGGGCCCGGAATGAGCAGTTCTTC.

This chain connects TRBV6-5 to TRBJ1-2; the match to TRBD1 covers 10 bases. V gave up 4 bases and J gave up 1 base; unmatched junction bases: 3. The germline V gene encodes CDR1 MNHEY and CDR2 SVGAGI. CDR3 length: 15 residues. The CDR3 DNA follows: TGTGCCAGCAGTTCCCGGGACAGGGGTAACTATGGCTACACCTTC. It encodes CASSSRDRGNYGYTF.

The V gene is TRBV11-2, the J gene TRBJ1-6; maybe TRBD1 (6 bases). The CDR3 covers 15 residues. The V and J ends lost 8 bases and 4 bases respectively, with 15 bases between them. From germline, CDR1 is SGHAT and CDR2 FQNNGV. The CDR3 reads CASGGGWAYNSPLHF. DNA for the CDR3: TGTGCCAGCGGGGGCGGTTGGGCTTATAATTCACCCCTCCACTTT.

The V gene is TRBV7-2, the J gene TRBJ2-1; 12 positions agree with TRBD2. V was pared by 6 bases and J by 13 bases, with 4 bases of the junction left unmatched. CDR1 SGHTA and CDR2 FQGNSA come from the germline V gene. This CDR3 has 12 amino acids. The DNA of the CDR3 is TGTGCCAGCAGTCCTAGCGGGGGGGCCCAGTTCTTC. Its protein product is CASSPSGGAQFF.

This chain joins TRBV7-8 and TRBJ2-1, with a tentative D call TRBD1 (6 bases). Germline lookup yields CDR1 SGHVS and CDR2 FQNEAQ. V was cut by 0 bases and J by 4 bases, with 13 bases left in between. CDR3 length: 16 amino acids. The CDR3 spells CASSLAGTRHYNEQFF. The CDR3 coding sequence is TGTGCCAGCAGCTTAGCTGGGACAAGGCATTACAATGAGCAGTTCTTC. The full variable domain, completed using reference TRBV7-8 and TRBJ2-1, is GAGVSQSPRYKVAKRGQDVALRCDPISGHVSLFWYQQALGQGPEFLTYFQNEAQLDKSGLPSDRFFAERPEGSVSTLKIQRTQQEDSAVYLCASSLAGTRHYNEQFFGPGTRLTVL.

V and J are TRBV19 and TRBJ1-3; possible D gene TRBD1, 6 bases. This CDR3 region has 18 residues. V lost 3 bases, J lost 0 bases, and 18 bases lay in between. Per the germline V gene, CDR1 is LNHDA and CDR2 is SQIVND (reference sequence). CDR3 coding DNA: TGTGCCAGTAGTATGGGACCACAGGGAAGATCCTCTGGAAACACCATATATTTT. Translating gives CASSMGPQGRSSGNTIYF.

This chain connects TRBV9 to TRBJ1-6; D not certain. Germline V gene sequence: CDR1 SGDLS, CDR2 YYNGEE. V was trimmed by 3 bases and J by 0 bases, leaving 4 bases between them. The CDR3 is 14 amino acids. CDR3 DNA sequence: TGTGCCAGCAGCGACAGCTCCTATAATTCACCCCTCCACTTT. Translation: CASSDSSYNSPLHF. Drawing the rest from reference TRBV9 and TRBJ1-6, the complete variable domain is DSGVTQTPKHLITATGQRVTLRCSPRSGDLSVYWYQQSLDQGLQFLIQYYNGEERAKGNILERFSAQQFPDLHSELNLSSLELGDSALYFCASSDSSYNSPLHFGNGTRLTVT.

This chain joins TRBV29-1 and TRBJ1-1; 8 bases are a match to TRBD1. The junction had 6 bases not matched to a gene; V was cut back by 0 bases and J by 6 bases. The CDR3 is 14 amino acids. Germline loops: CDR1 SQVTM, CDR2 ANQGSEA. Here the CDR3 DNA reads TGCAGCGTTGAAGATGGAGACAGGGGTCCTGAAGCTTTCTTT. The encoded protein is CSVEDGDRGPEAFF.

This chain uses TRBV4-1 with TRBJ2-4, with D perhaps TRBD2 (7 bases). With 0 bases removed from V and 9 bases from J, the gap between germline ends came to 15 bases. The CDR3 is 15 amino acids. Per the germline V gene, CDR1 is MGHRA and CDR2 is YSYEKL. The DNA for the CDR3 is TGCGCCAGCAGCCAAGATTTATGGGGGGGCGGCATTCAGTACTTC. It is translated as CASSQDLWGGGIQYF.

The chain combines TRBV2 with TRBJ2-2, with 9 nucleotides matching TRBD1. The CDR3 is made up of 15 amino acids. V dropped 4 bases and J dropped 4; count of bases not matched to a gene: 4. Per germline, CDR1 SNHLY and CDR2 FYNNEI. This CDR3 is CASSGTGASTGELFF. As DNA, the CDR3 is TGTGCCAGCAGTGGGACAGGGGCGAGCACCGGGGAGCTGTTTTTT.

This chain uses TRBV19 with TRBJ2-3, with 10 bases matching TRBD2. From germline, CDR1 is LNHDA and CDR2 SQIVND (reference sequence). The V gene end was trimmed by 3 bases and the J gene end by 2 bases; junction bases not matched to a gene: 2. This CDR3 region has 15 residues. The CDR3 nucleotides read TGTGCCAGTAGTATGACTAGCGGGCTCACAGATACGCAGTATTTT. It specifies CASSMTSGLTDTQYF. Full variable domain (missing parts from reference TRBV19 and TRBJ2-3): DGGITQSPKYLFRKEGQNVTLSCEQNLNHDAMYWYRQDPGQGLRLIYYSQIVNDFQKGDIAEGYSVSREKKESFPLTVTSAQKNPTAFYLCASSMTSGLTDTQYFGPGTRLTVL.

The CDR3 region has the DNA TGTGCCAGCAGCTTCGAGGGCTCTGGGGCCAACGTCCTGACTTTC. Translated: CASSFEGSGANVLTF. The rearrangement uses TRBV7-9 and TRBJ2-6; perhaps TRBD2 as D (5 bases). V was pared by 3 bases and J by 0 bases, with 6 bases between. The CDR3 has 15 residues. Germline V lookup: CDR1 SEHNR, CDR2 FQNEAQ (reference sequence). Drawing the rest from reference TRBV7-9 and TRBJ2-6, the complete variable domain is DTGVSQNPRHKITKRGQNVTFRCDPISEHNRLYWYRQTLGQGPEFLTYFQNEAQLEKSRLLSDRFSAERPKGSFSTLEIQRTEQGDSAMYLCASSFEGSGANVLTFGAGSRLTVL.

The rearrangement links TRBV7-2 to TRBJ2-7; D gene uncertain. The V gene's germline CDR1 is SGHTA and CDR2 FQGNSA. This CDR3 contains 13 residues. The V and J ends lost 4 bases and 4 bases respectively, with 11 bases between them. Here the CDR3 reads CASSSNQYYEQYF. In DNA form, the CDR3 reads TGTGCCAGCAGCTCCAACCAGTATTACGAGCAGTACTTC.